This entry lists 10 T cell receptor beta chains sequenced from one sample in a study of control samples from healthy donors and cancer patients. Profiling relied on immunoSEQ multiplex PCR, and the TCRdb table lists in-frame clones only, not all of them. The sample shows 64,000 or so clones, more than 85% of them seen only once. The sequencing sample was made of PBMCs. The receptors shown here come from a man in his forties or fifties with colorectal cancer.

The V gene is TRBV20-1, the J gene TRBJ2-7; the match to TRBD2 covers 9 bases. This CDR3 spans 13 amino acids. Trimming cost V 3 bases and J 7 bases; bases outside gene matches: 7. Looked up from germline, CDR1 is DFQATT and CDR2 is SNEGSKA (reference sequence). CDR3 DNA: TGCAGTGCTAGTTGGCTAGCGGGAATGGAGCAGTACTTC. It is translated as CSASWLAGMEQYF.

This clone was counted a single time. The genes are TRBV7-3 and TRBJ1-2, with TRBD1 as a possible D gene (5 bases). The germline gives CDR1 SGHTA, CDR2 FQGTGA. CDR3 size: 14 residues. V lost 7 bases and J lost 1, with 13 bases in between. The CDR3: CASKPGRDNYGYTF. In DNA form, the CDR3 reads TGTGCCAGCAAGCCGGGCAGGGATAACTATGGCTACACCTTC.

The gene calls are TRBV2 and TRBJ2-3; TRBD1 or TRBD2 may be the D gene (5 bases each). Germline assignment: CDR1 SNHLY and CDR2 FYNNEI. The CDR3 is 14 residues long. V dropped 7 bases and J dropped 7 bases, with 18 bases sitting between them. CDR3 bases: TGTGCCAGCAACCAACGGGACCCGCTGAATACGCAGTATTTT. Protein: CASNQRDPLNTQYF.

The table lists this clone with a count of one. The rearrangement uses TRBV6-5 and TRBJ2-7; the match to TRBD2 covers 11 bases. Germline CDR1 and CDR2: MNHEY and SVGAGI. V was pared by 6 bases and J by 3 bases, with 4 bases of the junction left unmatched. CDR3 length equals 14 residues. The CDR3: CASSDTSGGYEQYF. CDR3 bases: TGTGCCAGCAGCGACACTAGCGGGGGCTACGAGCAGTACTTC.

The V gene is TRBV5-1, the J gene TRBJ2-6, with D possibly matching TRBD1 (5 bases). Germline CDR1 and CDR2: SGHRS and YFSETQ. V dropped 4 bases and J dropped 0 bases, with 8 bases sitting between them. This CDR3 contains 15 residues. The CDR3 loop reads CASSPGNSGANVLTF. DNA for the CDR3: TGCGCCAGCAGCCCAGGGAACTCTGGGGCCAACGTCCTGACTTTC.

The chain has TRBV10-3 and TRBJ2-2; 8 bases match TRBD1. Per the germline V gene, CDR1 is ENHRY and CDR2 is SYGVKD. CDR3 length: 13 residues. J lost 6 bases, V lost 3 bases, and 0 bases had no gene match. The CDR3 reads CAISDRGPGELFF. The DNA of the CDR3 is TGTGCCATCAGTGACAGGGGGCCCGGGGAGCTGTTTTTT.

The chain combines TRBV6-5 with TRBJ2-5; possible D gene TRBD1, 7 bases. V was cut by 4 bases and J by 5 bases, with 11 bases left in between. This CDR3 is built from 13 residues. From germline, CDR1 is MNHEY and CDR2 SVGAGI. CDR3 amino acids: CASSLTGRETQYF. CDR3 DNA sequence: TGTGCCAGCAGTTTGACAGGGAGGGAGACCCAGTACTTC.

The chain uses TRBV7-9 and TRBJ2-5, with 10 positions matching TRBD1. The CDR3 spans 14 residues. V dropped 5 bases and J dropped 13; count of bases not matched to a gene: 13. Germline V gene sequence: CDR1 SEHNR, CDR2 FQNEAQ (reference sequence). CDR3 protein: CASSASGTGAQGYF. DNA for the CDR3: TGTGCCAGCAGCGCCTCCGGGACAGGGGCCCAAGGGTACTTC.

The J gene is TRBJ2-5, the V gene TRBV19; 14 bases are a match to TRBD2. This CDR3 is built from 16 residues. With 5 bases clipped from V and 0 bases from J, the junction kept 2 bases outside the gene matches. Germline V gives CDR1 LNHDA, CDR2 SQIVND (reference sequence). The CDR3 is CASSQGLAGDQETQYF. CDR3 nucleotides: TGTGCCAGTAGTCAGGGACTAGCGGGGGACCAAGAGACCCAGTACTTC. Variable domain in full (rest from reference TRBV19 and TRBJ2-5): DGGITQSPKYLFRKEGQNVTLSCEQNLNHDAMYWYRQDPGQGLRLIYYSQIVNDFQKGDIAEGYSVSREKKESFPLTVTSAQKNPTAFYLCASSQGLAGDQETQYFGPGTRLLVL.

The rearrangement links TRBV2 to TRBJ2-5, with TRBD2 matching 9 bases. Trimming removed 7 bases from V and 4 bases from J; junction bases left unmatched: 10. Per the germline V gene, CDR1 is SNHLY and CDR2 is FYNNEI. The CDR3 runs to 15 residues. The CDR3, as DNA: TGTGCCAGCACGTCGGCGGGGGGGCCAGGAGAGACCCAGTACTTC. Encoded protein: CASTSAGGPGETQYF.